This is a list of T cell receptor beta chains from one sample in a study of response to subunit inactivated influenza vaccine. MiXCR, applied by TCRdb to the RT-PCR reads, yields one record per CDR3 protein. The table shows over 750,000 distinct CDR3 sequences, with 21% occurring only once. The sample consisted of PBMCs from blood, taken roughly 5 days after vaccination. The receptors here all came from a man in his forties or fifties who received an inactivated influenza vaccine. Each CDR3 is given with its conserved first and last residue. D genes are given only for firm matches. Rows give clone size only sometimes, using once, few, many, or a class for an expanded clone.

j_call,d_call,v_call,clone_size,cdr3_aa,cdr3_nt
TRBJ2-7,.,TRBV9,.,CASSVEWGSYEQYF,TGTGCCAGCAGCGTAGAATGGGGCTCCTACGAGCAGTACTTC
TRBJ2-3,.,TRBV12-3/TRBV12-4,.,CASSFEAAQDTQYF,TGTGCCAGCAGTTTCGAGGCCGCCCAAGATACGCAGTATTTT
TRBJ1-1,TRBD1,TRBV5-1,.,CASRDRVATNTEAFF,TGCGCCAGCAGAGACAGGGTGGCTACGAACACTGAAGCTTTCTTT
TRBJ2-7,.,TRBV24-1,.,CATSEQTSEQYF,TGTGCCACCAGTGAACAGACGTCGGAGCAGTACTTC
TRBJ2-1,.,TRBV7-9,few,CASSRGTTNEQFF,TGTGCCAGCAGCCGCGGGACCACCAATGAGCAGTTCTTC
TRBJ2-6,.,TRBV6-1,.,CASRRVSSGANVLTF,TGTGCCAGCAGAAGGGTTAGCTCTGGGGCCAACGTCCTGACTTTC
TRBJ2-1,.,TRBV29-1,.,CSVERGAYEQFF,TGCAGCGTTGAACGGGGGGCCTATGAGCAGTTCTTC
TRBJ2-4,.,TRBV20-1,few,CSARDPGGWDIQYF,TGCAGTGCTAGGGACCCCGGGGGATGGGACATTCAGTACTTC
TRBJ2-3,TRBD2,TRBV20-1,many,CSASRASGGTQYF,TGCAGTGCTAGTAGGGCTAGCGGGGGAACGCAGTATTTT
TRBJ2-1,.,TRBV9,few,CASSGGGGSHYNEQFF,TGTGCCAGCAGCGGGGGGGGCGGGAGCCATTACAATGAGCAGTTCTTC
TRBJ2-7,.,TRBV6-2/TRBV6-3,.,CASSDMKTYEQYF,TGTGCCAGCAGTGACATGAAAACCTACGAGCAGTACTTC
TRBJ2-7,.,TRBV4-3,.,CASSRWTESYEQYF,TGCGCCAGCAGCCGTTGGACTGAGTCCTACGAGCAGTACTTC
TRBJ2-5,.,TRBV5-1,few,CASSLGVRIRETQYF,TGCGCCAGCAGCTTGGGGGTCAGGATTCGAGAGACCCAGTACTTC
TRBJ2-5,TRBD1,TRBV5-8,.,CASSELGQSQETQYF,TGTGCCAGCAGCGAATTGGGACAGTCTCAAGAGACCCAGTACTTC
TRBJ2-2,.,TRBV6-1,once,CASRTRRGAGELFF,TGTGCCAGCAGGACTAGGCGGGGAGCCGGGGAGCTGTTTTTT
TRBJ1-1,.,TRBV18,.,CASSPHTNTEAFF,TGTGCCAGCTCACCACACACGAACACTGAAGCTTTCTTT
TRBJ1-3,TRBD1,TRBV20-1,few,CSARDGTGAGNTIYF,TGCAGTGCTAGAGATGGGACAGGGGCAGGAAACACCATATATTTT
TRBJ2-3,TRBD1,TRBV7-8,.,CASSKTGGKSTDTQYF,TGTGCCAGCAGCAAGACAGGGGGCAAAAGCACAGATACGCAGTATTTT
TRBJ2-3,.,TRBV20-1,few,CSASRLRTTDTQYF,TGCAGTGCTAGTCGCTTACGGACCACAGATACGCAGTATTTT
TRBJ1-1,.,TRBV5-6,.,CASSLYLRPQKGVSAFF,TGTGCCAGCAGCTTGTATCTTCGCCCCCAGAAGGGGGTCTCGGCTTTCTTT
TRBJ1-5,TRBD1,TRBV23-1,few,CASSPPGGKSNQPQHF,TGCGCCAGCAGTCCCCCAGGGGGTAAAAGCAATCAGCCCCAGCATTTT
TRBJ1-5,TRBD1,TRBV27,many,CASRGTGGAVNQPQHF,TGTGCCAGCAGAGGGACAGGGGGCGCGGTCAATCAGCCCCAGCATTTT
TRBJ2-5,.,TRBV5-1,few,CASSLGQPLLTQYF,TGCGCCAGCAGCCTAGGACAGCCGCTACTGACCCAGTACTTC
TRBJ2-5,.,TRBV11-2,few,CASSLIQSPLLGSEETQYF,TGTGCCAGCAGCTTAATTCAGTCCCCCCTATTGGGCTCCGAAGAGACCCAGTACTTC
TRBJ2-5,TRBD1,TRBV24-1,few,CATSDQRTGRMETQYF,TGTGCCACCAGTGACCAGCGGACAGGGCGGATGGAGACCCAGTACTTC
TRBJ1-2,TRBD1,TRBV12-3/TRBV12-4,.,CASRLRDRDGYTF,TGTGCCAGCAGGCTCCGGGACAGGGATGGCTACACCTTC
TRBJ2-5,.,TRBV3-1,.,CASSQDKSGTQYF,TGTGCCAGCAGCCAAGATAAGTCAGGGACCCAGTACTTC
TRBJ1-6,TRBD1,TRBV6-1,few,CASRPDRGRWDNSPLHF,TGTGCCAGCAGACCCGACAGGGGGCGGTGGGATAATTCACCCCTCCACTTT
TRBJ2-1,.,TRBV27,few,CASTRQSSYNEQFF,TGTGCCAGCACACGGCAGAGCTCCTACAATGAGCAGTTCTTC
TRBJ1-4,TRBD1,TRBV3-1,many,CASSPGQGNEKLFF,TGTGCCAGCAGCCCTGGACAGGGCAATGAAAAACTGTTTTTT
TRBJ1-5,.,TRBV12-3/TRBV12-4,many,CASSLAIHQPQHF,TGTGCCAGCAGTTTAGCGATACATCAGCCCCAGCATTTT
TRBJ2-7,.,TRBV4-3,few,CASSQADGRRYEQYF,TGCGCCAGCAGCCAAGCGGACGGCCGTCGGTACGAGCAGTACTTC
TRBJ1-1,.,TRBV27,many,CASSARERNTEAFF,TGTGCCAGCAGTGCTAGGGAAAGGAACACTGAAGCTTTCTTT
TRBJ2-1,TRBD2,TRBV4-1,.,CASSQLTSGGSPSYNEQFF,TGCGCCAGCAGCCAGCTCACTAGCGGGGGTTCCCCCTCCTACAATGAGCAGTTCTTC
TRBJ1-2,TRBD1,TRBV7-2,few,CASSSTGGIYGYTF,TGTGCCAGCAGCTCAACAGGGGGTATCTATGGCTACACCTTC
TRBJ2-5,TRBD1,TRBV18,.,CASSHRDSQETQYF,TGTGCCAGCTCACACCGGGACAGTCAAGAGACCCAGTACTTC
TRBJ2-3,TRBD2,TRBV4-2,many,CASGQRGSTDTQYF,TGTGCCAGCGGCCAGCGGGGTAGCACAGATACGCAGTATTTT
TRBJ2-1,TRBD2,TRBV20-1,.,CSARVSGGYNEQFF,TGCAGTGCTAGAGTTAGCGGGGGGTACAATGAGCAGTTCTTC
TRBJ1-1,.,TRBV10-3,few,CATLNPGGAGPEAFF,TGTGCCACACTCAACCCCGGGGGGGCTGGCCCTGAAGCTTTCTTT
TRBJ2-1,TRBD1,TRBV4-3,.,CASSQDGRQGYNEQFF,TGCGCCAGCAGCCAAGATGGTAGACAGGGCTACAATGAGCAGTTCTTC
TRBJ2-2,TRBD2,TRBV27,.,CASSQSAGGPIGELFF,TGTGCCAGCAGTCAATCAGCGGGGGGGCCGATCGGGGAGCTGTTTTTT
TRBJ1-1,TRBD1,TRBV24-1,few,CATRSTGGMNTEAFF,TGTGCCACCAGAAGCACAGGGGGAATGAACACTGAAGCTTTCTTT
TRBJ2-7,TRBD1,TRBV20-1,.,CSAGPTGEYEQYF,TGCAGTGCCGGTCCGACAGGGGAGTACGAGCAGTACTTC
TRBJ2-5,.,TRBV15,.,CATSREVAAQETQYF,TGTGCCACCAGCAGAGAAGTAGCGGCACAAGAGACCCAGTACTTC